One and the same sample provided the 19 T cell receptor beta chains below, sequenced in a study of blood T cell repertoires in COVID-19. Data came from immunoSEQ multiplex PCR; TCRdb stores just in-frame clones and leaves some out. The profile shows approximately 97,000 clones, about nine tenths of them singletons. Sequencing input: peripheral blood. The receptors were gathered from a man aged 55 to 70 with acute or convalescent COVID-19.

The rearrangement joins TRBV18 to TRBJ1-1; 8 nucleotides match TRBD1. Germline V CDR1 and CDR2: KGHSH, LQKENI. V trimming: 6 bases; J trimming: 4 bases; junction bases outside the gene matches: 4. The CDR3 is 13 residues long. The CDR3 here is CASSATGVTEAFF. CDR3 in DNA: TGTGCCAGCTCCGCGACAGGGGTCACTGAAGCTTTCTTT.

V and J are TRBV30 and TRBJ1-2; D is unclear. The length of the CDR3 is 11 residues. Trimming shortened V by 2 bases and J by 4 bases, and 5 bases separated the two germline ends. CDR1 and CDR2 (germline): GTSNPN, SVGIG (reference sequence). The CDR3 here is CAWSNSYGYTF. The DNA of the CDR3 is TGTGCCTGGAGTAACAGCTATGGCTACACCTTC.

This chain uses TRBV21-1 with TRBJ1-2; the table calls TRBD1, which could not be checked here. TRBV21-1 is described as a pseudogene. This CDR3 spans 14 amino acids. In nucleotides, the CDR3 is TGTGCCAGCAGCTTCGGACAGGGAGGCTATGGCTACACCTTC. As protein: CASSFGQGGYGYTF.

The chain is built from TRBV7-8 and TRBJ2-3, with 12 bases fitting TRBD2. The V segment lost 5 bases and the J segment 1 base; nucleotides outside the gene matches: 7. CDR1 and CDR2 (germline): SGHVS, FQNEAQ. The CDR3 totals 17 residues. The CDR3: CASSIFTSGGRTDTQYF. In nucleotides, the CDR3 is TGTGCCAGCAGCATATTCACTAGCGGGGGGCGCACAGATACGCAGTATTTT.

This clone was picked up one time. The V gene is TRBV27, the J gene TRBJ2-1, with 8 bases matching TRBD2. Germline V lookup: CDR1 MNHEY, CDR2 SMNVEV (reference sequence). This CDR3 spans 17 amino acids. Trimming removed 4 bases from V and 1 base from J; junction bases left unmatched: 9. The CDR3 sequence is CASSSLPLAASYNEQFF. CDR3 nucleotide sequence: TGTGCCAGCAGTTCCCTCCCACTAGCGGCTTCCTACAATGAGCAGTTCTTC.

V and J are TRBV5-4 and TRBJ1-5; D gene ambiguous. The germline gives CDR1 SGHNT, CDR2 YYREEE (reference sequence). The CDR3 is made up of 13 amino acids. Trimming stripped 4 bases from V and 3 bases from J, with 8 bases between. In nucleotides, the CDR3 is TGTGCCAGCAGCCGCGACACCAATCAGCCCCAGCATTTT. Its translation: CASSRDTNQPQHF. Supplemented by reference TRBV5-4 and TRBJ1-5, the full variable domain reads ETGVTQSPTHLIKTRGQQVTLRCSSQSGHNTVSWYQQALGQGPQFIFQYYREEENGRGNFPPRFSGLQFPNYSSELNVNALELDDSALYLCASSRDTNQPQHFGDGTRLSIL.

The rearrangement links TRBV30 to TRBJ1-5; D remains unclear. The germline gives CDR1 GTSNPN, CDR2 SVGIG (reference sequence). This CDR3 has 13 amino acids. The V gene lost 0 bases and the J gene lost 4 bases, with 7 bases spanning the gap. The CDR3 region is CAWSVIENQPQHF. In DNA form, the CDR3 reads TGTGCCTGGAGTGTAATAGAAAATCAGCCCCAGCATTTT.

The gene calls are TRBV7-9 and TRBJ1-2; D is undetermined. The CDR3 runs 12 residues. Germline values: CDR1 SEHNR, CDR2 FQNEAQ (reference sequence). V was pared by 4 bases and J by 4 bases, with 7 bases between. The CDR3 DNA follows: TGTGCCAGCAGCTCTGGAGGCTATGGCTACACCTTC. Translation gives CASSSGGYGYTF. Variable domain in full (rest from reference TRBV7-9 and TRBJ1-2): DTGVSQNPRHKITKRGQNVTFRCDPISEHNRLYWYRQTLGQGPEFLTYFQNEAQLEKSRLLSDRFSAERPKGSFSTLEIQRTEQGDSAMYLCASSSGGYGYTFGSGTRLTVV.

V is TRBV5-5 and J is TRBJ1-5; a weak D match, TRBD1 (5 bases). Trimming took 0 bases from V and 0 from J, leaving 16 bases between them. The CDR3 has 18 amino acids. The germline gives CDR1 SGHKS, CDR2 YYEKEE (reference sequence). This chain's CDR3 is CASSLEDIGGTSNQPQHF. The CDR3 DNA reads TGTGCCAGCAGCTTGGAGGACATCGGGGGAACTAGCAATCAGCCCCAGCATTTT.

The chain is built from TRBV7-2 and TRBJ1-5, with TRBD1 as a possible D gene (6 bases). In germline, CDR1 is SGHTA, CDR2 FQGNSA. There are 15 residues in the CDR3. V was cut by 0 bases and J by 7 bases, with 13 bases left in between. The CDR3 DNA is TGTGCCAGCAGCTTAGCCACAGGGCTGGGCCAGCCCCAGCATTTT. Its protein product is CASSLATGLGQPQHF.

The J gene is TRBJ1-2, the V gene TRBV6-5; 7 bases fit TRBD1. The V segment lost 9 bases and the J segment 8 bases; nucleotides outside the gene matches: 12. CDR1 and CDR2 (germline): MNHEY, SVGAGI. The CDR3 runs 13 residues. CDR3 residues: CASTQGRVGGYTF. The DNA of the CDR3 is TGTGCCAGTACACAGGGGCGAGTTGGGGGCTACACCTTC.

This rearrangement joins TRBV5-4 to TRBJ1-3; 9 positions agree with TRBD1. Germline CDR1 and CDR2: SGHNT and YYREEE (reference sequence). The trim removed 4 bases at V and 4 bases at J, leaving 6 bases unmatched. The CDR3 has 15 residues. CDR3 in amino acids: CASSRRDREGNTIYF. CDR3 coding DNA: TGTGCCAGCAGCAGGAGGGACAGGGAAGGAAACACCATATATTTT.

The rearrangement links TRBV7-6 to TRBJ1-1, with a possible D match to TRBD1 (5 bases). The V and J ends lost 2 bases and 0 bases respectively, with 22 bases between them. CDR3 size: 19 residues. CDR1 SGHVS and CDR2 FNYEAQ come from the germline V gene. CDR3 nucleotide sequence: TGTGCCAGCAGCTTAATTATAGCGGGGGAGGAAAACATGAACACTGAAGCTTTCTTT. Translated: CASSLIIAGEENMNTEAFF.

The V and J genes are TRBV11-3 and TRBJ2-6, with unresolved D. Per the germline V gene, CDR1 is SGHNT and CDR2 is YENEEA. The V gene lost 2 bases and the J gene lost 1 base, with 18 bases spanning the gap. The CDR3 sequence is 19 residues long. CDR3 sequence reads: CASSLSQQPGLSGANVLTF. The CDR3 bases are TGTGCCAGCAGCTTATCCCAGCAGCCTGGGCTTTCTGGGGCCAACGTCCTGACTTTC.

J is TRBJ1-2 and V is TRBV6-6; D not certain. The CDR3 contains 11 residues. The germline V and J ends were trimmed by 7 bases and 8 bases, with 11 bases remaining between them. Germline V CDR1 and CDR2: MNHNY, SVGAGI (reference sequence). This CDR3 is CASNFRGGYTF. The CDR3 bases are TGTGCCAGCAACTTTCGAGGGGGCTACACCTTC.

This chain connects TRBV6-5 to TRBJ1-5, with D tentatively TRBD1 (6 bases). Germline-derived CDR1 and CDR2 are MNHEY and SVGAGI. Trimming took off 6 bases at V and 3 bases at J, with 12 bases between the two ends. CDR3 length: 14 residues. CDR3 amino acids: CASSLGQTNQPQHF. The CDR3 coding sequence is TGTGCCAGCAGCCTCGGACAGACCAATCAGCCCCAGCATTTT.

This chain joins TRBV5-1 and TRBJ1-2; D possibly corresponds to TRBD1 (5 bases). This CDR3 is 14 amino acids long. Trimming removed 3 bases from V and 1 base from J, with 10 bases in between. Germline assignment: CDR1 SGHRS and CDR2 YFSETQ. CDR3 sequence: CASSWTTDNYGYTF. For the CDR3, the DNA is TGCGCCAGCAGCTGGACGACAGATAACTATGGCTACACCTTC.

This chain uses TRBV19 with TRBJ1-5, with D maybe TRBD1 (5 bases). This CDR3 comprises 14 residues. Trimming shortened V by 9 bases and J by 5 bases, and 17 bases separated the two germline ends. Germline loops: CDR1 LNHDA, CDR2 SQIVND (reference sequence). CDR3 sequence: CARSFGRGDQPQHF. DNA for the CDR3: TGTGCCAGGTCCTTCGGGCGGGGCGATCAGCCCCAGCATTTT.

The DNA of the CDR3 is TGTGCCAGCAGATCACATGGCTTCGGGACAGGGGGCTCCTTTAACTATGGCTACACCTTC. Translating it yields CASRSHGFGTGGSFNYGYTF. The rearrangement links TRBV28 to TRBJ1-2; 12 nucleotides agree with TRBD1. The CDR3 covers 20 residues. V lost 6 bases to trimming and J lost 1 base; unmatched junction nucleotides: 18. Germline values: CDR1 MDHEN, CDR2 SYDVKM.